Each of the 20 T cell receptor beta chains below was sequenced from the same sample in a study of T cell changes during pregnancy in multiple sclerosis. Assay: immunoSEQ multiplex PCR; the TCRdb copy retains only in-frame clones and omits some. The repertoire includes almost 50,000 clones, over 80% of them detected once, and 9.5% to 13% sits in the top ten. Material: CD8+ T cells from peripheral blood mononuclear cells, obtained after pregnancy. Receptors were obtained from a female donor with multiple sclerosis, enrolled in a pregnancy study.

The chain joins TRBV4-1 to TRBJ1-2; unclear D gene. CDR1 and CDR2 from the germline V gene are MGHRA and YSYEKL. This CDR3 contains 12 residues. V dropped 0 bases and J dropped 11 bases, with 10 bases sitting between them. The CDR3 is CASSQEGVRYTF. CDR3 coding DNA: TGCGCCAGCAGCCAAGAGGGCGTCCGGTACACCTTC.

This clone turned up a few times. The chain recombines TRBV28 with TRBJ2-2; 8 bases align to TRBD1. V was pared by 4 bases and J by 3 bases, with 4 bases of the junction left unmatched. CDR1 is MDHEN and CDR2 is SYDVKM in the germline V gene. The length of the CDR3 is 15 residues. This chain's CDR3 is CASSSGQGDTGELFF. CDR3 coding DNA: TGTGCCAGCAGTTCCGGACAGGGCGACACCGGGGAGCTGTTTTTT.

The chain has TRBV7-2 and TRBJ2-2, with TRBD1 matching 7 bases. The CDR3 covers 16 residues. Germline CDR1 is SGHTA and CDR2 is FQGNSA. Trimming at V came to 5 bases and at J to 2 bases, leaving 8 bases not matched to a gene. The CDR3: CASSPQGGLNTGELFF. The CDR3 region has the DNA TGTGCCAGCAGCCCCCAAGGGGGCCTCAACACCGGGGAGCTGTTTTTT.

The CDR3 sequence: CASSFPISGESDTQYF. The DNA of the CDR3 is TGTGCCAGCAGCTTCCCTATTAGCGGGGAGTCAGATACGCAGTATTTT. This chain joins TRBV7-2 and TRBJ2-3; 8 bases are a match to TRBD2. The length of the CDR3 is 16 residues. CDR1 and CDR2 (germline): SGHTA, FQGNSA. J lost 4 bases, V lost 3 bases, and 9 bases had no gene match. Combining the CDR3 with reference TRBV7-2 and TRBJ2-3 gives the whole variable domain GAGVSQSPSNKVTEKGKDVELRCDPISGHTALYWYRQSLGQGLEFLIYFQGNSAPDKSGLPSDRFSAERTGGSVSTLTIQRTQQEDSAVYLCASSFPISGESDTQYFGPGTRLTVL.

The chain combines TRBV19 with TRBJ2-6, with TRBD2 as a possible D gene (5 bases). Germline assignment: CDR1 LNHDA and CDR2 SQIVND (reference sequence). The CDR3 length is 15 residues. The V end lost 2 bases, the J end lost 4 bases, and 9 bases lay between the germline ends. The CDR3 sequence is CASSIWESGANVLTF. CDR3 in DNA: TGTGCCAGTAGTATATGGGAGTCCGGGGCCAACGTCCTGACTTTC.

In this sample, this clone turned up once. The chain's CDR3 is CASSSSAGPPDTQYF. The DNA for the CDR3 is TGTGCCAGCAGCTCCTCTGCGGGGCCCCCAGATACGCAGTATTTT. The rearrangement links TRBV7-8 to TRBJ2-3; TRBD2 is a possible D gene (6 bases). CDR3 size: 15 residues. V was cut by 4 bases and J by 4 bases, with 15 bases left in between. Germline values: CDR1 SGHVS, CDR2 FQNEAQ.

This clone occurred once. This rearrangement joins TRBV11-3 to TRBJ2-2; tentatively, D is TRBD2 (5 bases). The V gene's germline CDR1 is SGHNT and CDR2 YENEEA. This CDR3 comprises 14 residues. The V gene lost 5 bases and the J gene lost 1 base, with 8 bases spanning the gap. The CDR3, as DNA: TGTGCCAGCAGCCCCCGGGGGAACACCGGGGAGCTGTTTTTT. Translating gives CASSPRGNTGELFF.

The rearrangement joins TRBV10-3 to TRBJ1-1; D might be TRBD1 (5 bases). CDR3 length: 17 residues. V was clipped by 11 bases and J by 1 base, with 26 bases between them. CDR1 and CDR2 from the germline V gene are ENHRY and SYGVKD. The DNA of the CDR3 is TGTGCCTCATCACCCGTTCCGGAGGGGACGGAGAACACTGAAGCTTTCTTT. Its protein product is CASSPVPEGTENTEAFF.

V and J are TRBV19 and TRBJ2-2; TRBD1 agrees at 7 bases. The CDR3 consists of 17 residues. V shed 2 bases, J shed 1 base, and the junction held 7 bases outside the gene matches. Per the germline V gene, CDR1 is LNHDA and CDR2 is SQIVND (reference sequence). The DNA for the CDR3 is TGTGCCAGTAGTATACCCGGGACAGACGAGAACACCGGGGAGCTGTTTTTT. Protein sequence: CASSIPGTDENTGELFF.

As DNA, the CDR3 is TGTGCCAGCAGCTTTGGACAGGGGACCTACGAGCAGTACTTC. Protein sequence: CASSFGQGTYEQYF. V is TRBV11-2 and J is TRBJ2-7, with 9 bases identical to TRBD1. The CDR3 sequence is 14 residues long. With 3 bases clipped from V and 2 bases from J, the junction kept 2 bases outside the gene matches. Germline loops: CDR1 SGHAT, CDR2 FQNNGV.

Only one count was recorded for this clone. The rearrangement links TRBV5-1 to TRBJ2-5, with D possibly being TRBD1 (9 bases). The end of the DNA fits TRBJ2-7 better, so the J call may be wrong. The CDR3 extends over 14 amino acids. The germline V gene encodes CDR1 SGHRS and CDR2 YFSETQ. The chain's CDR3 is CASSPDRGLDEQYF. The CDR3 DNA reads TGCGCCAGCAGCCCGGACAGGGGACTAGACGAGCAGTACTTC.

V is TRBV7-6 and J is TRBJ2-5; TRBD1 agrees at 7 bases. The CDR3 sequence is 18 residues long. Trimming removed 1 base from V and 2 bases from J; junction bases left unmatched: 13. The V gene's germline CDR1 is SGHVS and CDR2 FNYEAQ. The CDR3: CASSLVPTTGPIQETQYF. The CDR3 coding sequence is TGTGCCAGCAGCTTAGTGCCCACGACAGGGCCGATTCAAGAGACCCAGTACTTC.

The chain uses TRBV6-5 and TRBJ2-5; D remains unclear. The CDR3 has 13 residues. In germline, CDR1 is MNHEY, CDR2 SVGAGI. V lost 1 base and J lost 2, with 5 bases in between. The CDR3 DNA follows: TGTGCCAGCAGTTACTTTAGTCAAGAGACCCAGTACTTC. Amino acid sequence: CASSYFSQETQYF.

The J gene is TRBJ1-1, the V gene TRBV19; no clear D. V was cut by 3 bases and J by 1 base, with 6 bases left in between. This CDR3 is built from 13 residues. Per the germline V gene, CDR1 is LNHDA and CDR2 is SQIVND (reference sequence). CDR3 sequence (DNA): TGTGCCAGTAGTATTCCAGGGAACACTGAAGCTTTCTTT. Amino acids: CASSIPGNTEAFF. The whole variable domain, remainder taken from reference TRBV19 and TRBJ1-1, is DGGITQSPKYLFRKEGQNVTLSCEQNLNHDAMYWYRQDPGQGLRLIYYSQIVNDFQKGDIAEGYSVSREKKESFPLTVTSAQKNPTAFYLCASSIPGNTEAFFGQGTRLTVV.

J is TRBJ2-2 and V is TRBV4-2, with TRBD2 identical over 9 bases. Germline trimming cut 0 bases from V and 5 bases from J; bases unmatched to any gene: 7. Germline CDR1 LGHNA, CDR2 YNFKEQ. This CDR3 is 17 amino acids long. The CDR3 coding sequence is TGTGCCAGCAGCCAAGATCGGAGTAGCGGGAGTACCGGGGAGCTGTTTTTT. This sequence encodes CASSQDRSSGSTGELFF.

V usage is TRBV13 and J usage is TRBJ2-4; a possible D gene is TRBD2 (5 bases). Trimming took 5 bases from V and 6 from J, leaving 11 bases between them. This CDR3 is built from 13 residues. Germline CDR1 and CDR2: PRHDT and FYEKMQ (reference sequence). The DNA of the CDR3 is TGTGCCAGCAGCCCCCGGGATTCAAACATTCAGTACTTC. Translated: CASSPRDSNIQYF.

In regard to this clone: At the DNA level, this CDR3 is encoded by other sequences in the same sample as well. The chain employs TRBV6-4 and TRBJ2-3; 14 bases line up with TRBD2. Germline V gene lookup returns CDR1 MRHNA and CDR2 SNTAGT. V shed 0 bases, J shed 4 bases, and the junction held 0 bases outside the gene matches. This CDR3 has 16 amino acids. The CDR3 spells CASSDSTSGGADTQYF. The CDR3 nucleotides read TGTGCCAGCAGTGACTCGACTAGCGGGGGGGCAGATACGCAGTATTTT.

The chain uses TRBV7-6 and TRBJ2-1; 11 bases align to TRBD1. Germline CDR1 SGHVS, CDR2 FNYEAQ. CDR3 size: 16 residues. The V gene end was trimmed by 0 bases and the J gene end by 7 bases; junction bases not matched to a gene: 5. The CDR3 DNA is TGTGCCAGCAGCTTAGCAACGGGACAGGGGGGTAATGAGCAGTTCTTC. It translates to CASSLATGQGGNEQFF.

V usage is TRBV6-5 and J usage is TRBJ2-7; D possibly corresponds to TRBD1 (6 bases). V shed 5 bases and J shed 5 bases, with 13 bases lying between them. Germline CDR1 MNHEY, CDR2 SVGAGI. This CDR3 has 13 amino acids. The CDR3 sequence: CASSQGQIDEQYF. CDR3 coding DNA: TGTGCCAGCAGTCAAGGACAGATCGACGAGCAGTACTTC.

The chain uses TRBV9 and TRBJ1-5; D gene uncertain. Germline V CDR1 and CDR2: SGDLS, YYNGEE. There are 13 residues in the CDR3. The V gene lost 4 bases and the J gene lost 3 bases, with 8 bases spanning the gap. CDR3 in amino acids: CASSRGNNQPQHF. CDR3 DNA sequence: TGTGCCAGCAGCCGGGGTAACAATCAGCCCCAGCATTTT. Full variable domain (rest looked up from reference TRBV9 and TRBJ1-5): DSGVTQTPKHLITATGQRVTLRCSPRSGDLSVYWYQQSLDQGLQFLIQYYNGEERAKGNILERFSAQQFPDLHSELNLSSLELGDSALYFCASSRGNNQPQHFGDGTRLSIL.